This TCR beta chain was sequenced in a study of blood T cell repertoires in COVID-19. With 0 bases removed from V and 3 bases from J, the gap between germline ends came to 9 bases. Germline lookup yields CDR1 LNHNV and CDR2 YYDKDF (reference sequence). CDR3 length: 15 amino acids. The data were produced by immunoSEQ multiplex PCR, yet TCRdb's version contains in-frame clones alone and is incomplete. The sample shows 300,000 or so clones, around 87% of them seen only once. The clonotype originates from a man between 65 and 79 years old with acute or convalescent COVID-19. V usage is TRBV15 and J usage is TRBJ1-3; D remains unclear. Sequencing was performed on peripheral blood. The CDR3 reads CATSRDTGDGNTIYF. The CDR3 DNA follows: TGTGCCACCAGCAGAGATACGGGTGATGGAAACACCATATATTTT.